The next 20 T cell receptor beta chains were all read from a single sample in a study of T-cell reconstitution after alpha-beta-depleted transplantation in children. Preparation of the TCRbeta library used unique molecular identifiers. From the PCR reads, TCRdb called clonotypes with MiXCR, one entry per CDR3 protein. The sample comprises just under 350,000 distinct CDR3 sequences, under 20% of which are singletons, and around 43% rests with the top ten. Specimen: PBMCs, mostly from graft donor cells, collected 360 days after TCRalphabeta/CD19-depleted stem cell transplant. All receptors come from a male patient between 2 and 15 years old who had a stem cell transplant for acute lymphoblastic leukemia, so the T cells may come from the graft donor.

This clonotype appeared once. This chain's CDR3 is CASSLAPGGLAGGGLMDEQFF. CDR3 coding DNA: TGTGCCAGCAGTTTGGCCCCCGGAGGGCTAGCGGGAGGAGGACTCATGGATGAGCAGTTCTTC. V gene TRBV28 combines with J gene TRBJ2-1, with 11 positions matching TRBD2. Germline values: CDR1 MDHEN, CDR2 SYDVKM. Trimming cost V 3 bases and J 8 bases; bases outside gene matches: 24. This CDR3 comprises 21 residues.

This clonotype was recorded many times. CDR3 region: CASSWGVNTEAFF. The CDR3 DNA is TGTGCCAGCAGTTGGGGGGTGAACACTGAAGCTTTCTTT. This chain connects TRBV12-3 or TRBV12-4 to TRBJ1-1; maybe TRBD1 (5 bases). Between the trimmed V and J ends, which lost 4 bases and 0 bases, there was a span of 6 bases. This CDR3 is built from 13 residues.

This clonotype was detected ten times or more. The chain carries TRBV20-1 and TRBJ2-1, with D tentatively TRBD2 (7 bases). CDR1 DFQATT and CDR2 SNEGSKA come from the germline V gene (reference sequence). Between the trimmed V and J ends, which lost 2 bases and 5 bases, there was a span of 16 bases. The CDR3 is made up of 15 amino acids. The CDR3 DNA is TGCAGTGCTAGAAGAGGGGGAGGGTTCAACAATGAGCAGTTCTTC. Its protein is CSARRGGGFNNEQFF.

The chain links TRBV13 to TRBJ2-7; weak D call: TRBD1 (6 bases). The germline gives CDR1 PRHDT, CDR2 FYEKMQ (reference sequence). CDR3 size: 15 residues. Trimming stripped 3 bases from V and 2 bases from J, with 14 bases between. The CDR3 DNA follows: TGTGCCAGCAGCTTTGGGGACAAAGGGCCCTACGAGCAGTACTTC. Translating it yields CASSFGDKGPYEQYF.

Only a few counts were recorded for this clonotype. The rearrangement uses TRBV4-3 and TRBJ1-6; TRBD1 is a possible D gene (5 bases). V was cut by 1 base and J by 7 bases, with 17 bases left in between. The CDR3 runs to 17 residues. The germline V gene has CDR1 LGHNA and CDR2 YSLEER. CDR3 nucleotides: TGCGCCAGCAGCCAAGTGCAGGGCGCAGCTCGGAATTCACCCCTCCACTTT. Translating it yields CASSQVQGAARNSPLHF.

This clonotype was recorded many times. CDR3: CASSPDYQHGYNEQFF. For the CDR3, the DNA is TGCGCCAGCAGCCCGGACTACCAACATGGCTACAATGAGCAGTTCTTC. The chain has TRBV5-1 and TRBJ2-1; D is possibly TRBD2 (6 bases). Germline V lookup: CDR1 SGHRS, CDR2 YFSETQ. The V end was cut by 4 bases, the J end by 3 bases, with 17 bases between. This CDR3 region has 16 residues. Full variable domain (outside the CDR3, taken from reference TRBV5-1 and TRBJ2-1): KAGVTQTPRYLIKTRGQQVTLSCSPISGHRSVSWYQQTPGQGLQFLFEYFSETQRNKGNFPGRFSGRQFSNSRSEMNVSTLELGDSALYLCASSPDYQHGYNEQFFGPGTRLTVL.

The chain carries TRBV20-1 and TRBJ1-4, with a possible D match to TRBD1 (5 bases). Trimming shortened V by 3 bases and J by 0 bases, and 8 bases separated the two germline ends. The CDR3 is made up of 14 amino acids. Germline V gene sequence: CDR1 DFQATT, CDR2 SNEGSKA (reference sequence). The DNA of the CDR3 is TGCAGTGCTAGTGGGGGAGCAACTAATGAAAAACTGTTTTTT. This encodes CSASGGATNEKLFF.

In this sample, this clonotype turned up many times. V and J are TRBV7-2 and TRBJ1-1; D remains unclear. Germline-derived CDR1 and CDR2 are SGHTA and FQGNSA. The CDR3 extends over 14 amino acids. Between the trimmed V and J ends, which lost 4 bases and 10 bases, there was a span of 19 bases. CDR3: CASSSLRTKRLAFF. The CDR3 DNA reads TGTGCCAGCAGCTCCTTAAGAACTAAAAGGTTAGCTTTCTTT.

At least ten counts were recorded for this clonotype. CDR3 coding DNA: TGTGCCAGCAGCCTCTTCGGAGTCTACAATGAGCAGTTCTTC. Amino acid sequence: CASSLFGVYNEQFF. The chain joins TRBV6-4 to TRBJ2-1; D remains ambiguous. Per the germline V gene, CDR1 is MRHNA and CDR2 is SNTAGT. This CDR3 spans 14 amino acids. Trimming shortened V by 6 bases and J by 3 bases, and 12 bases separated the two germline ends.

This clonotype appeared many times. This rearrangement joins TRBV7-9 to TRBJ2-5, with TRBD2 matching over 7 bases. CDR1 and CDR2 from the germline V gene are SEHNR and FQNEAQ (reference sequence). With 4 bases clipped from V and 2 bases from J, the junction kept 4 bases outside the gene matches. The CDR3 sequence is 14 residues long. CDR3 DNA sequence: TGTGCCAGCAGCTCCTGGGGGGGACAAGAGACCCAGTACTTC. This sequence encodes CASSSWGGQETQYF.

The chain recombines TRBV20-1 with TRBJ2-3; D not certain. The germline V gene encodes CDR1 DFQATT and CDR2 SNEGSKA (reference sequence). V was clipped by 3 bases and J by 2 bases, with 12 bases between them. The CDR3 length is 14 residues. This CDR3 reads CSASPDGDTDTQYF. Here the CDR3 DNA reads TGCAGTGCTAGTCCAGATGGCGACACAGATACGCAGTATTTT.

This clonotype was found a few times. J is TRBJ1-5 and V is TRBV7-6; D call uncertain. The germline V and J ends were trimmed by 5 bases and 2 bases, with 10 bases remaining between them. Germline CDR1 and CDR2: SGHVS and FNYEAQ. The CDR3 runs to 14 residues. The CDR3 nucleotides are TGTGCCAGCAGCCTAACGGTGGGCAATCAGCCCCAGCATTTT. Translated: CASSLTVGNQPQHF.

This clonotype was found many times. The gene calls are TRBV6-5 and TRBJ2-1, with TRBD2 matching over 8 bases. CDR1 is MNHEY and CDR2 is SVGAGI in the germline V gene. J was trimmed by 1 base and V by 2 bases; bases with no gene match: 1. This CDR3 comprises 15 residues. This CDR3 is CASSYTSGSYNEQFF. CDR3 bases: TGTGCCAGCAGTTACACTAGCGGATCCTACAATGAGCAGTTCTTC.

The table lists this clonotype with many counts. J is TRBJ2-7 and V is TRBV6-2 or TRBV6-3; D may match TRBD1 or TRBD2 (5 bases each). Germline values: CDR1 MNHEY, CDR2 SVGEGT. This CDR3 comprises 14 residues. Trimming removed 2 bases at V and 3 bases at J, with 11 bases between. CDR3 DNA sequence: TGTGCCAGCAGTTACGCAGGGAGAATCTACGAGCAGTACTTC. It codes for CASSYAGRIYEQYF.

This clonotype showed up many times. The chain has TRBV6-2 or TRBV6-3 and TRBJ2-2, with a possible D match to TRBD2 (6 bases). V lost 2 bases, J lost 4 bases, and 14 bases lay in between. In germline, CDR1 is MNHEY, CDR2 SVGEGT. CDR3 length equals 16 residues. CDR3 sequence reads: CASSYETGAGTGELFF. CDR3 sequence (DNA): TGTGCCAGCAGTTACGAAACGGGAGCGGGCACCGGGGAGCTGTTTTTT.

The rearrangement joins TRBV28 to TRBJ2-2, with 16 bases identical to TRBD2. The germline CDR1 and CDR2 sequences are MDHEN and SYDVKM. The CDR3 loop spans 17 amino acids. V lost 5 bases, J lost 4 bases, and 4 bases stayed unmatched. CDR3: CASSLGTSGRVTGELFF. CDR3 nucleotide sequence: TGTGCCAGCAGTCTAGGGACTAGCGGGAGGGTCACCGGGGAGCTGTTTTTT.

The V gene is TRBV7-2, the J gene TRBJ1-5, with unresolved D. Trimming cost V 5 bases and J 7 bases, with 12 bases left between them. Germline values: CDR1 SGHTA, CDR2 FQGNSA. The CDR3 loop spans 13 amino acids. The CDR3 sequence: CASSPRGSQPQHF. As DNA, the CDR3 is TGTGCCAGCAGCCCACGTGGGAGCCAGCCCCAGCATTTT. Using reference TRBV7-2 and TRBJ1-5 for the parts outside the CDR3, the full variable domain is GAGVSQSPSNKVTEKGKDVELRCDPISGHTALYWYRQSLGQGLEFLIYFQGNSAPDKSGLPSDRFSAERTGGSVSTLTIQRTQQEDSAVYLCASSPRGSQPQHFGDGTRLSIL.

The chain has TRBV5-1 and TRBJ1-1, with 7 bases matching TRBD1. Looked up from germline, CDR1 is SGHRS and CDR2 is YFSETQ. V was pared by 4 bases and J by 5 bases, with 8 bases of the junction left unmatched. CDR3 length: 14 residues. Here the CDR3 DNA reads TGCGCCAGCAGCCCGCGCCAGGGGGGTACTGAAGCTTTCTTT. It translates to CASSPRQGGTEAFF.

This clonotype was counted only a few times. The rearrangement links TRBV20-1 to TRBJ2-1; the match to TRBD2 covers 13 bases. The V gene's germline CDR1 is DFQATT and CDR2 SNEGSKA (reference sequence). The CDR3 contains 15 residues. The trim removed 6 bases at V and 4 bases at J, leaving 6 bases unmatched. Written as DNA, the CDR3 is TGCAGTGCCCGCCGACTAGCGGGAGGATACAATGAGCAGTTCTTC. It translates to CSARRLAGGYNEQFF.

This clonotype was seen only a few times. The V gene is TRBV29-1, the J gene TRBJ2-7; 8 bases match TRBD2. Germline trimming cut 2 bases from V and 4 bases from J; bases unmatched to any gene: 10. This CDR3 is built from 15 residues. Germline loops: CDR1 SQVTM, CDR2 ANQGSEA. The CDR3 sequence is CSVEPGLAGSYEQYF. The CDR3 nucleotides are TGCAGCGTTGAACCTGGGTTAGCGGGATCTTACGAGCAGTACTTC.